What follows is one T cell receptor beta chain and its context. Using immunoSEQ multiplex PCR, the repertoire was profiled, and TCRdb retains in-frame clones only, with some absent. This sample has more than 200,000 clones, with 70% to 85% found just once. Unmatched junction bases numbered 11, after V lost 6 bases and J lost 7 bases. This CDR3 comprises 15 residues. Germline CDR1 reads SGHTA; CDR2 reads FQGNSA. The sample comes from a study of blood T cell repertoires in COVID-19. The sample taken for sequencing was peripheral blood. This chain connects TRBV7-2 to TRBJ1-2, with 10 bases identical to TRBD1. This clonotype originated in a woman of 80 years or more with active or convalescent COVID-19. The CDR3 DNA reads as TGTGCCAGCAGTTACCAGACAGGGGGCGGTTTTGGCTACACCTTC. Its translation: CASSYQTGGGFGYTF.